This T cell receptor (beta chain) was obtained from a study of cytomegalovirus exposure and HLA in healthy donors. Study overall: The platform used for the approximately 120 validation repertoires matched that of the roughly 700 first-cohort repertoires, a later analysis reported. Study-wide points: It was about 150 TCR beta chains that were listed as cytomegalovirus-associated. Under in vitro conditions, a few CMV-associated chains were confirmed as specific for CMV antigens. Reports credit the classifier with highly specific, highly sensitive diagnosis of cytomegalovirus status.

About this clone: As yet, its antigen is unknown.

Sequenced by immunoSEQ multiplex PCR; TCRdb stores in-frame clones only, minus some. This sample yields just over 65,000 clones, of which 97% are seen a single time; roughly 1.6% belongs to the top ten. The CDR3 consists of 16 residues. With 8 bases clipped from V and 9 bases from J, the junction kept 18 bases outside the gene matches. Germline CDR1 and CDR2: SGHAT and FQNNGV. The chain is built from TRBV11-2 and TRBJ2-1, with 8 bases fitting TRBD2. Source material: PBMCs. This TCR was recovered from a woman aged 18-30 years in good health and CMV-seropositive. CDR3 coding DNA: TGTGCCAGCGGGGGCGAGTTGCGGGAGGTAGAGGGTGAGCAGTTCTTC. Its protein product is CASGGELREVEGEQFF.